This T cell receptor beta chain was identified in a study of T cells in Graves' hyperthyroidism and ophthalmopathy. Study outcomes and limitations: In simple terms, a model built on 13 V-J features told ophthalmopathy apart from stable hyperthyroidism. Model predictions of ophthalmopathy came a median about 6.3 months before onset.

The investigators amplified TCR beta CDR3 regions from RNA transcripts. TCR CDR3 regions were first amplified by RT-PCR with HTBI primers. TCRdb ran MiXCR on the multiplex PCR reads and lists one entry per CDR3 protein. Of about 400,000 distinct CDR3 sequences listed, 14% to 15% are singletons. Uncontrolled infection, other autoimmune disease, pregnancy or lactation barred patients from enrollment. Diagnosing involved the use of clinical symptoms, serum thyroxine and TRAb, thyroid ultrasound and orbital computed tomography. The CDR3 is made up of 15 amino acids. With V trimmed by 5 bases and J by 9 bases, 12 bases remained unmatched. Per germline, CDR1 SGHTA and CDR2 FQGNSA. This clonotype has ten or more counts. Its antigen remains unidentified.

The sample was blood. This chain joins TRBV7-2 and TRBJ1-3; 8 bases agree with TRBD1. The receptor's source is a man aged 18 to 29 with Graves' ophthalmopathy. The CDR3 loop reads CASSVGQGRSVTIYF. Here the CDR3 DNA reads TGTGCCAGCAGCGTAGGACAGGGTCGTTCCGTCACCATATATTTT.